The clone carrying this T cell receptor (beta chain) was detected a few times. Its antigen is not known. The sample's treatment: some 20 received Ad26.COV2.S at low or high dose, single or two shots; 5 received placebo; per-sample allocation not given. Each sample was drawn 63 days after the first injection (of vaccine or placebo). What was given as vaccine was an Ad26 vector encoding Wuhan-strain SARS-CoV-2 spike. The data belong to a study of Ad26.COV2.S vaccination and SARS-CoV-2 variants. Turning to the study itself: Intramuscular Ad26.COV2.S doses were given once or twice, 56 days apart. Findings and caveats of the study: Greater spike-specific TCR breadth was seen in vaccine recipients than in placebo recipients. Breadth and depth estimates from TCRs may understate total T cell responses.

The protocol was immunoSEQ multiplex PCR, while the TCRdb copy is restricted to in-frame clones and leaves out a portion. Of hundreds of thousands of clones in the sample, around 89% are singletons; the top ten hold approximately 5.9%. CDR3 length: 14 amino acids. Germline CDR1 and CDR2: MGHDK and SYGVNS. Deletions cut 5 bases from V and 1 base from J, with 11 bases between. Here the sequenced sample was peripheral blood, taken in a trial of Ad26.COV2.S vaccine versus placebo. This rearrangement joins TRBV25-1 to TRBJ1-1; tentative D call: TRBD1 (5 bases). This TCR derives from a person between 18 and 59 years old who received the Ad26.COV2.S COVID-19 vaccine or a placebo. CDR3: CASSPGMANTEAFF. The CDR3 region has the DNA TGTGCCAGCAGTCCAGGGATGGCGAACACTGAAGCTTTCTTT.